This TCR beta chain was sequenced in a study of T-cell memory formation after mild COVID-19. TCRdb processed the 5' RACE reads anew with MiXCR; each CDR3 protein has one entry. The table includes a few hundred thousand distinct CDR3 sequences, over 11% detected once. V dropped 3 bases and J dropped 9 bases, with 13 bases sitting between them. The CDR3 length is 14 residues. The germline CDR1 and CDR2 sequences are SGHNT and YYREEE (reference sequence). This clonotype was seen more than once but under ten times. The chain joins TRBV5-4 to TRBJ1-6; no clear D. This receptor was identified in a man aged 18 to 35 who had mild COVID-19 (a few samples of this study predate the infection). Cell type and time point are not known. Specimen: PBMCs or a T cell subset sorted from them (not recorded which). Here the CDR3 DNA reads TGTGCCAGCAGCTCGGACGGGAGCGTTTCACCCCTCCACTTT. Translating it yields CASSSDGSVSPLHF.